This T cell receptor (beta chain) appears in the sequencing data of a study of T cell repertoires in cytomegalovirus infection (dated by TCRdb to between 2018 and 2021). Regarding the study in general: Donor HLA type was relevant to the analysis, because carriage of CMV infection together with the matching HLA type was indicated by public TCR beta signatures.

Based on the germline V gene, the CDR1 and CDR2 sequences are SGHVS and FQNEAQ. Including cysteine and phenylalanine, the CDR3 has 14 amino acids. Solely the CDR3 DNA is kept, with 42 bases framed from the first base. Ends trimmed: V by 8 bases, J by 4 bases; bases unmatched to a gene: 7. Data came from an Illumina HiSeq 1500. Starting from the raw public reads, TCRdb applied fastp trimming at Q25, assembled clones with MiXCR and retained in-frame beta chains. Rows are unified per CDR3 protein, each entry keeping the most common DNA and genes. The sample table contains under 200,000 distinct CDR3 sequences; only one count was recorded for 17% of them. The top ten constitute approximately 19% of the sample. Overall study outcomes, separate from this receptor: The ex vivo response was dominated by HLA-C-restricted CMV-specific TCR beta clonotypes, which also provided the single most frequent clonotype in two of eight donors. In both this cohort and an independent roughly 330-donor cohort, the cumulative frequency of public TCR beta family members distinguished carriers of CMV infection plus the relevant HLA type.

The table lists this clonotype with a few counts. Its antigen is unknown. Base quality data are lacking; no much larger clone is found one base away. This receptor was taken from a human donor in good health (CMV status not recorded). Some clones in this sample may be carry-over from other donors' samples. The sequence joins TRBV7-8 to TRBJ2-1, with 8 junctional bases fitting TRBD1. Sample: CD8+ T cells from PBMCs. For the CDR3, the sequence is CASGQDRVYNEQFF. The DNA is as follows: TGTGCCAGCGGGCAGGACAGGGTGTACAATGAGCAGTTCTTC.